Listed below are T cell receptor beta chains from one sample, sequenced in a study of blood T cell repertoires in COVID-19. Sequencing was performed with immunoSEQ multiplex PCR; in TCRdb, only in-frame clones are kept and a portion is missing. The sample shows some 77,000 clones, approximately 83% of them seen only once. Sequences were obtained from peripheral blood. The receptors derive from a man between 65 and 79 years old with acute or convalescent COVID-19. CDR3s include the opening cysteine and the closing phenylalanine or tryptophan. The order of the fields is J gene, clone size, D gene, V gene, CDR3 protein, CDR3 DNA. A D gene is named only where the DNA matches it firmly. Clone size is given for some rows only: seen once, a few or many times, or a class if the clone is expanded.

TRBJ2-7 | - | - | TRBV28 | CASSIGGDYEQYF | TGTGCCAGCAGTATCGGGGGTGACTACGAGCAGTACTTC
TRBJ1-1 | - | - | TRBV18 | CASSPPPATTRAFF | TGTGCCAGCTCACCACCCCCGGCCACGACTCGGGCTTTCTTT
TRBJ1-4 | - | - | TRBV7-8 | CASSLREKLFF | TGTGCCAGCAGCTTACGGGAAAAACTGTTTTTT
TRBJ1-3 | - | TRBD1 | TRBV5-1 | CASSPGQGGNTIYF | TGCGCCAGCAGCCCGGGACAGGGCGGAAACACCATATATTTT
TRBJ1-5 | - | TRBD1 | TRBV19 | CASSSRQGRMVGNQPQHF | TGTGCCAGTAGTAGCCGACAGGGTCGTATGGTGGGCAATCAGCCCCAGCATTTT
TRBJ2-5 | - | TRBD2 | TRBV2 | CASSRLAGGETQYF | TGTGCCAGCAGCCGACTAGCGGGAGGAGAGACCCAGTACTTC
TRBJ2-7 | - | TRBD2 | TRBV6-6 | CASSYPSGRPYEQYF | TGTGCCAGCAGTTACCCCAGCGGGAGACCCTACGAGCAGTACTTC
TRBJ1-6 | - | TRBD1 | TRBV18 | CASSPPGQGLDSPLHF | TGTGCCAGCTCACCACCGGGACAGGGTTTGGATTCACCCCTCCACTTT
TRBJ1-2 | - | TRBD1 | TRBV18 | CASSPPTGGNYGYTF | TGTGCCAGCTCACCACCGACAGGGGGGAACTATGGCTACACCTTC
TRBJ1-1 | once | TRBD1 | TRBV7-3 | CASSPTGQGEKAEAFF | TGTGCCAGCAGCCCAACCGGACAGGGGGAGAAGGCTGAAGCTTTCTTT
TRBJ1-5 | - | - | TRBV25-1 | CASRGWGEQPQHF | TGTGCCAGCAGGGGGTGGGGGGAACAGCCCCAGCATTTT
TRBJ2-3 | - | TRBD1 | TRBV7-3 | CASSSNPGGTQYF | TGTGCCAGCAGCTCAAACCCAGGGGGAACGCAGTATTTT
TRBJ2-5 | - | TRBD2 | TRBV28 | CASLLAGEETQYF | TGTGCCAGCCTTCTAGCGGGAGAAGAGACCCAGTACTTC
TRBJ2-7 | once | - | TRBV5-1 | CASSEGPSYEQYF | TGCGCCAGCAGCGAGGGCCCCAGTTACGAGCAGTACTTC
TRBJ2-7 | - | - | TRBV2 | CASSAEGGGMAYEQYF | TGTGCCAGCAGTGCCGAAGGGGGCGGGATGGCCTACGAGCAGTACTTC
TRBJ2-7 | - | TRBD1 | TRBV4-3 | CASSQHGTGGREQYF | TGCGCCAGCAGCCAACATGGGACAGGGGGACGGGAGCAGTACTTC
TRBJ2-1 | - | - | TRBV15 | CATSRDVRGNEQFF | TGTGCCACCAGCAGAGATGTCAGGGGCAATGAGCAGTTCTTC
TRBJ2-6 | - | TRBD1 | TRBV3-1/TRBV3-2 | CASSPPGGWGGGANVLTF | TGTGCCAGCAGCCCCCCAGGGGGATGGGGTGGTGGGGCCAACGTCCTGACTTTC
TRBJ2-5 | - | TRBD1 | TRBV3-1/TRBV3-2 | CASSQGTGMGETQYF | TGTGCCAGCAGCCAAGGGACAGGGATGGGGGAGACCCAGTACTTC
TRBJ2-3 | - | TRBD1 | TRBV18 | CASSRGQRMGDTQYF | TGTGCCAGCTCACGGGGACAGAGGATGGGCGATACGCAGTATTTT
TRBJ1-1 | few | - | TRBV6-5 | CASSYTDPNTEAFF | TGTGCCAGCAGTTACACAGACCCGAACACTGAAGCTTTCTTT
TRBJ2-3 | - | - | TRBV3-1/TRBV3-2 | CASSQPTVTDTQYF | TGTGCCAGCAGCCAACCCACAGTCACAGATACGCAGTATTTT
TRBJ2-6 | - | TRBD1 | TRBV6-2/TRBV6-3 | CASSYLPGQGTSGANVLTF | TGTGCCAGCAGTTACCTACCGGGACAGGGAACTTCTGGGGCCAACGTCCTGACTTTC
TRBJ2-1 | - | - | TRBV2 | CASRPVNEQFF | TGTGCCAGCAGACCGGTCAATGAGCAGTTCTTC
TRBJ1-4 | - | TRBD1 | TRBV28 | CASRPDRDLSNEKLFF | TGTGCCAGCAGGCCCGACAGGGATCTATCTAATGAAAAACTGTTTTTT
TRBJ1-4 | - | TRBD1 | TRBV18 | CASSPQGAREKLFF | TGTGCCAGCTCACCCCAGGGGGCGCGGGAAAAACTGTTTTTT
TRBJ2-3 | - | TRBD1 | TRBV5-6 | CASSHTGTGSDTQYF | TGTGCCAGCAGTCATACCGGGACAGGGTCAGATACGCAGTATTTT
TRBJ1-5 | - | - | TRBV6-5 | CASGYQGSNQPQHF | TGTGCCAGCGGATACCAGGGGAGCAATCAGCCCCAGCATTTT
TRBJ1-3 | - | - | TRBV9 | CASSVGGGAKGNTIYF | TGTGCCAGCAGCGTAGGAGGGGGGGCGAAAGGAAACACCATATATTTT
TRBJ2-7 | - | - | TRBV7-2 | CASSLGSATASSYEQYF | TGTGCCAGCAGCTTAGGGTCGGCGACTGCTTCATCCTACGAGCAGTACTTC
TRBJ1-4 | - | TRBD1 | TRBV9 | CASSSRGVGEEKLFF | TGTGCCAGCAGCAGCAGGGGGGTGGGAGAGGAAAAACTGTTTTTT
TRBJ1-5 | once | TRBD1 | TRBV6-5 | CASRRQGADQPQHF | TGTGCCAGCAGGCGACAGGGGGCGGATCAGCCCCAGCATTTT
TRBJ1-4 | - | - | TRBV4-1 | CASSLGRRGLNEKLFF | TGCGCCAGCAGCCTAGGGCGGCGGGGCCTTAATGAAAAACTGTTTTTT
TRBJ2-7 | - | - | TRBV7-2 | CASSSPELLAYEQYF | TGTGCCAGCAGCTCCCCCGAGTTGTTAGCCTACGAGCAGTACTTC
TRBJ2-7 | once | - | TRBV18 | CASSPTRADYEQYF | TGTGCCAGCTCACCAACCAGGGCGGACTACGAGCAGTACTTC
TRBJ2-6 | - | TRBD1 | TRBV28 | CATIQGSSGANVLTF | TGTGCCACTATACAGGGGTCCTCTGGGGCCAACGTCCTGACTTTC
TRBJ1-1 | - | - | TRBV7-8 | CASSLTGNTEAFF | TGTGCCAGCAGCCTGACAGGGAACACTGAAGCTTTCTTT
TRBJ2-3 | - | TRBD2 | TRBV4-3 | CASSQAATLAGSTDTQYF | TGCGCCAGCAGCCAAGCCGCAACGCTAGCGGGTTCCACAGATACGCAGTATTTT
TRBJ2-7 | - | - | TRBV15 | CATSAQQVSSYEQYF | TGTGCCACCAGCGCCCAACAGGTTTCCTCCTACGAGCAGTACTTC
TRBJ2-1 | - | TRBD1 | TRBV5-1 | CASSSSGTEHNEQFF | TGCGCCAGCAGCTCCTCCGGGACAGAGCACAATGAGCAGTTCTTC